These 27 T cell receptor beta chains originate from one sample sequenced in a study of blood T cell repertoires in COVID-19. Here immunoSEQ multiplex PCR was the method, and the copy in TCRdb shows in-frame clones only, minus some. The sample records more than 400,000 clones, less than 95% being singletons. Sequencing was done on a sample of PBMCs or T cells enriched from blood (not recorded which). Source of these receptors: a man aged 18 to 35 who had recovered from COVID-19.

The chain uses TRBV2 and TRBJ1-5; 8 bases agree with TRBD1. The germline V gene encodes CDR1 SNHLY and CDR2 FYNNEI. The J segment lost 5 bases and the V segment lost 6 bases, leaving 9 bases of the junction unmatched. The CDR3 totals 15 residues. The CDR3 loop is CASRMTGDAHQPQHF. The CDR3 DNA sequence: TGTGCCAGCAGGATGACAGGGGATGCTCATCAGCCCCAGCATTTT.

This sequence joins TRBV10-1 and TRBJ1-1; weak D call: TRBD1 (5 bases). The V end was cut by 4 bases, the J end by 4 bases, with 10 bases between. CDR3 length: 13 residues. The germline V gene has CDR1 WNHNN and CDR2 SYGVQD (reference sequence). CDR3 amino acids: CASSVTVGTEAFF. CDR3 sequence (DNA): TGCGCCAGCAGTGTGACAGTAGGCACTGAAGCTTTCTTT.

The J gene is TRBJ2-7, the V gene TRBV7-9, with a tentative D call TRBD1 (6 bases). Looked up from germline, CDR1 is SEHNR and CDR2 is FQNEAQ (reference sequence). CDR3 size: 16 residues. V lost 1 base, J lost 3 bases, and 16 bases lay in between. The CDR3 sequence is CASSLEEDSVDYEQYF. CDR3 DNA sequence: TGTGCCAGCAGCTTAGAAGAGGACAGTGTCGACTACGAGCAGTACTTC.

This sequence joins TRBV3-1 (or the pseudogene TRBV3-2) and TRBJ2-1, with 7 positions matching TRBD2. Trimming at V came to 0 bases and at J to 8 bases, leaving 13 bases not matched to a gene. Germline V gene sequence: CDR1 LGHDT, CDR2 YNNKEL (reference sequence). The CDR3 length is 17 residues. The chain's CDR3 is CASSQDPASSGLDEQFF. The CDR3 DNA is TGTGCCAGCAGCCAAGATCCGGCGTCTAGCGGACTGGATGAGCAGTTCTTC.

This chain joins TRBV28 and TRBJ2-7; a possible D gene is TRBD2 (6 bases). CDR3 length: 13 residues. V dropped 2 bases and J dropped 11 bases, with 16 bases sitting between them. From germline, CDR1 is MDHEN and CDR2 SYDVKM. CDR3 coding DNA: TGTGCCAGCAGTTTAGATCGGGAGACCGCGGAGTACTTC. It translates to CASSLDRETAEYF. The whole variable domain, remainder taken from reference TRBV28 and TRBJ2-7, is DVKVTQSSRYLVKRTGEKVFLECVQDMDHENMFWYRQDPGLGLRLIYFSYDVKMKEKGDIPEGYSVSREKKERFSLILESASTNQTSMYLCASSLDRETAEYFGPGTRLTVT.

The V gene is TRBV3-1 (or the pseudogene TRBV3-2), the J gene TRBJ1-2; D perhaps matches TRBD1 (5 bases). The V end lost 1 base, the J end lost 5 bases, and 11 bases lay between the germline ends. Germline CDR1 reads LGHDT; CDR2 reads YNNKEL (reference sequence). CDR3 length: 14 residues. The CDR3 DNA reads TGTGCCAGCAGCCAAGTCGGGGGAACTTATGGCTACACCTTC. It specifies CASSQVGGTYGYTF.

This rearrangement joins TRBV27 to TRBJ2-5; 8 bases fit TRBD1. The CDR3 consists of 18 residues. Trimming removed 6 bases from V and 5 bases from J; junction bases left unmatched: 20. CDR1 is MNHEY, CDR2 SMNVEV, per germline (reference sequence). The CDR3 region is CASSRHRIDRGRSETQYF. Written as DNA, the CDR3 is TGTGCCAGCAGCCGTCATAGGATCGACAGGGGAAGATCGGAGACCCAGTACTTC.

The chain combines TRBV2 with TRBJ2-7, with 8 bases lining up with TRBD2. There are 15 residues in the CDR3. Per germline, CDR1 SNHLY and CDR2 FYNNEI. J was trimmed by 0 bases and V by 3 bases; bases with no gene match: 4. The DNA of the CDR3 is TGTGCCAGCAGTGACGCGACTAGCGTCTCCTACGAGCAGTACTTC. Translating it yields CASSDATSVSYEQYF.

With regard to this clone: Within the sample, other DNA sequences also encode this same CDR3. The chain uses TRBV5-1 and TRBJ2-1; the match to TRBD2 covers 7 bases. Per the germline V gene, CDR1 is SGHRS and CDR2 is YFSETQ. V lost 1 base and J lost 4; bases outside the gene matches: 2. This CDR3 has 14 amino acids. The CDR3 coding sequence is TGCGCCAGCAGCTTGACTAGCGCTTACAATGAGCAGTTCTTC. Translation: CASSLTSAYNEQFF. The whole variable domain, remainder taken from reference TRBV5-1 and TRBJ2-1, is KAGVTQTPRYLIKTRGQQVTLSCSPISGHRSVSWYQQTPGQGLQFLFEYFSETQRNKGNFPGRFSGRQFSNSRSEMNVSTLELGDSALYLCASSLTSAYNEQFFGPGTRLTVL.

The rearrangement uses TRBV19 and TRBJ1-5, with D possibly being TRBD1 (5 bases). Germline V gives CDR1 LNHDA, CDR2 SQIVND (reference sequence). Trimming took off 4 bases at V and 3 bases at J, with 19 bases between the two ends. The CDR3 spans 17 residues. CDR3 sequence: CASSKVGGRALNQPQHF. CDR3 bases: TGTGCCAGTAGTAAAGTAGGTGGCAGGGCCCTCAATCAGCCCCAGCATTTT.

A single count supports this clone. The identical CDR3 is also encoded by other nucleotide sequences in the sample. The V gene is TRBV10-3, the J gene TRBJ1-1; unclear D gene. CDR3 length equals 14 residues. Germline V gene sequence: CDR1 ENHRY, CDR2 SYGVKD. Trimming pared 4 bases from V and 0 bases from J, leaving 9 bases between. The CDR3 protein is CAISGTGMNTEAFF. The CDR3 nucleotides are TGTGCCATCAGTGGAACGGGGATGAACACTGAAGCTTTCTTT.

This clone was counted once. The chain is built from TRBV3-1 (or the pseudogene TRBV3-2) and TRBJ1-4; 8 bases line up with TRBD1. After removal of 4 bases from V and 8 bases from J, the junction contained 9 bases not matched to a gene. The CDR3 is 15 residues long. CDR1 is LGHDT and CDR2 is YNNKEL in the germline V gene (reference sequence). The CDR3 loop reads CASSPGQGLREKLFF. The CDR3 DNA sequence: TGTGCCAGCAGCCCCGGACAGGGTTTAAGGGAAAAACTGTTTTTT.

The chain combines TRBV5-6 with TRBJ1-4, with 8 bases lining up with TRBD1. V lost 0 bases to trimming and J lost 6 bases; unmatched junction nucleotides: 4. The CDR3 has 15 residues. Germline-derived CDR1 and CDR2 are SGHDT and YYEEEE. In DNA, the CDR3 is TGTGCCAGCAGCTTGGGGCCAGGGGGCGATGAAAAACTGTTTTTT. It codes for CASSLGPGGDEKLFF.

This clone has a handful of counts. This rearrangement joins TRBV7-9 to TRBJ2-7; maybe TRBD1 (6 bases). Germline CDR1 is SEHNR and CDR2 is FQNEAQ (reference sequence). The ends were cut back, 5 bases at V and 0 bases at J, with 11 bases in the middle. The CDR3 has 14 residues. In DNA form, the CDR3 reads TGTGCCAGCAGCCTTAGGGACACCTCCTACGAGCAGTACTTC. Translating gives CASSLRDTSYEQYF.

This chain joins TRBV9 and TRBJ1-1; no clear D gene. V was pared by 0 bases and J by 2 bases, with 8 bases between. The V gene's germline CDR1 is SGDLS and CDR2 YYNGEE. The CDR3 loop spans 14 amino acids. Here the CDR3 reads CASSVGRRNTEAFF. Here the CDR3 DNA reads TGTGCCAGCAGCGTAGGGAGACGAAACACTGAAGCTTTCTTT.

The chain uses TRBV5-1 and TRBJ2-1; no definite D call. In germline, CDR1 is SGHRS, CDR2 YFSETQ. Trimming removed 4 bases at V and 0 bases at J, with 14 bases between. CDR3 length: 16 amino acids. CDR3 loop: CASSPDAVNSYNEQFF. The CDR3 bases are TGCGCCAGCAGCCCAGACGCGGTCAACTCCTACAATGAGCAGTTCTTC.

The chain links TRBV6-1 to TRBJ2-2; D might be TRBD2 (6 bases). CDR1 MNHNS and CDR2 SASEGT come from the germline V gene. V lost 3 bases to trimming and J lost 4 bases, with 12 bases between them. The CDR3 has 15 amino acids. CDR3 sequence: CASSDGGVSTGELFF. CDR3 in DNA: TGTGCCAGCAGTGATGGCGGGGTATCCACCGGGGAGCTGTTTTTT.

This chain connects TRBV2 to TRBJ1-4, with a possible D match to TRBD1 (5 bases). The germline gives CDR1 SNHLY, CDR2 FYNNEI. The CDR3 covers 14 residues. The V and J ends lost 4 bases and 5 bases respectively, with 11 bases between them. The DNA for the CDR3 is TGTGCCAGCAGTGGCGGGGGGGGGAATGAAAAACTGTTTTTT. Its translation: CASSGGGGNEKLFF.

This clone was detected only once. The chain employs TRBV5-1 and TRBJ1-1; 8 nucleotides line up with TRBD1. Germline V lookup: CDR1 SGHRS, CDR2 YFSETQ. The CDR3 is 16 residues long. Trimming at V came to 0 bases and at J to 5 bases, leaving 9 bases not matched to a gene. CDR3 residues: CASSLVGAGGRTEAFF. In nucleotides, the CDR3 is TGCGCCAGCAGCTTGGTCGGTGCAGGGGGCCGAACTGAAGCTTTCTTT.

The chain carries TRBV28 and TRBJ2-4, with 10 positions matching TRBD1. CDR3 size: 18 residues. Per the germline V gene, CDR1 is MDHEN and CDR2 is SYDVKM. The V and J ends lost 4 bases and 7 bases, in that order; junction bases with no gene match: 16. The CDR3 protein is CASSSRKTGQGLLNIQYF. CDR3 nucleotides: TGTGCCAGCAGTTCGAGAAAGACGGGACAGGGGTTATTGAACATTCAGTACTTC. The variable domain in full, with the rest retrieved from reference TRBV28 and TRBJ2-4, is DVKVTQSSRYLVKRTGEKVFLECVQDMDHENMFWYRQDPGLGLRLIYFSYDVKMKEKGDIPEGYSVSREKKERFSLILESASTNQTSMYLCASSSRKTGQGLLNIQYFGAGTRLSVL.

V and J are TRBV7-6 and TRBJ2-2, with TRBD1 matching over 8 bases. Germline trimming cut 5 bases from V and 1 base from J; bases unmatched to any gene: 6. Germline CDR1 and CDR2: SGHVS and FNYEAQ. CDR3 size: 16 residues. The CDR3: CASSRFDRGNTGELFF. The CDR3 nucleotides read TGTGCCAGCAGCCGATTTGACAGGGGGAACACCGGGGAGCTGTTTTTT.

This CDR3 reads CASSRGNSNQPQHF. The CDR3 DNA sequence: TGTGCCAGCAGTCGAGGGAATAGCAATCAGCCCCAGCATTTT. The chain employs TRBV27 and TRBJ1-5; D ambiguous. This CDR3 spans 14 amino acids. Germline assignment: CDR1 MNHEY and CDR2 SMNVEV (reference sequence). V was shortened by 5 bases and J by 0 bases, with 8 bases between the two germline ends.

This CDR3 is CASSLGYEYGYTF. Written as DNA, the CDR3 is TGTGCCAGCAGCTTAGGATACGAGTATGGCTACACCTTC. The chain carries TRBV7-2 and TRBJ1-2; no clear D. Germline assignment: CDR1 SGHTA and CDR2 FQGNSA. V lost 1 base, J lost 5 bases, and 8 bases lay in between. The CDR3 sequence is 13 residues long.

The chain couples TRBV19 to TRBJ1-5, with D tentatively TRBD1 (5 bases). The CDR3 runs 17 residues. The V and J ends lost 4 bases and 1 base respectively, with 17 bases between them. The germline CDR1 and CDR2 sequences are LNHDA and SQIVND (reference sequence). The chain's CDR3 is CASSTPRKGPSNQPQHF. The CDR3 coding sequence is TGTGCCAGTAGTACCCCCCGGAAGGGGCCAAGCAATCAGCCCCAGCATTTT.

The chain recombines TRBV4-1 with TRBJ1-1; TRBD1 matches 9 bases. Germline V CDR1 and CDR2: MGHRA, YSYEKL. The CDR3 is 14 amino acids. Trimming removed 0 bases from V and 6 bases from J; junction bases left unmatched: 2. CDR3 amino acids: CASSQETGGAEAFF. Written as DNA, the CDR3 is TGCGCCAGCAGCCAAGAGACAGGGGGAGCTGAAGCTTTCTTT.

The rearrangement joins TRBV9 to TRBJ2-3, with TRBD2 matching over 8 bases. Unmatched junction bases numbered 7, after V lost 4 bases and J lost 0 bases. The germline gives CDR1 SGDLS, CDR2 YYNGEE. CDR3 length equals 16 residues. CDR3 DNA: TGTGCCAGCAGCACCACGGGGGGGCTTAGCACAGATACGCAGTATTTT. Translation gives CASSTTGGLSTDTQYF.

In DNA, the CDR3 is TGCGCCAGCAGTGGCAGGGGGCTTGGCTATGGCTACACCTTC. This encodes CASSGRGLGYGYTF. J is TRBJ1-2 and V is TRBV10-1; 8 nucleotides line up with TRBD1. V dropped 4 bases and J dropped 4; count of bases not matched to a gene: 5. Per germline, CDR1 WNHNN and CDR2 SYGVQD (reference sequence). CDR3 size: 14 residues.